This T cell receptor beta chain came from a study of T cells after posttransplantation cyclophosphamide. Study-wide results and caveats: Blood and skin or GI T cell repertoires showed limited TRB overlap. Later blood repertoires were often dominated by clones from the donor CD8+ memory compartment.

The sample holds many counts of this clone. The antigen is undetermined. Cyclophosphamide on days +3 and +4 followed busulfan-fludarabine conditioning and a marrow graft. The repertoire was sequenced with immunoSEQ multiplex PCR; TCRdb's copy has only in-frame clones and lacks some. The sample includes about 10,000 clones, none of them occurring once. The CDR3 sequence is 13 residues long. The trim removed 5 bases at V and 2 bases at J, leaving 3 bases unmatched. Germline CDR1 reads MDHEN; CDR2 reads SYDVKM. The origin of this receptor is a female patient in her thirties or forties who received an allogeneic stem cell transplant from a related donor, was CMV-positive, and had no GVHD. Some T cells may be provided by the graft donor. The sequences come from PBMCs, collected after allogeneic stem cell transplant with posttransplant cyclophosphamide. The gene calls are TRBV28 and TRBJ2-7, with 7 bases matching TRBD2. The CDR3 spells CASSRGVPYEQYF. Written as DNA, the CDR3 is TGTGCCAGCAGTCGGGGGGTTCCCTACGAGCAGTACTTC.